The sequence of this TCR beta chain was determined in a study of PD-L1 blockade in urothelial cancer. Study as a whole: In about 2014, patients got going on atezolizumab, taking 1,200 mg intravenously every 3 weeks. Patients with male sex and bladder-origin urothelial cancer accounted for about 85% of the roughly 30 enrolled. The median number of T cells present in blood samples was approximately 130,000.

Clones were read by immunoSEQ multiplex PCR, and TCRdb kept only the in-frame ones, dropping some. The profile shows tens of thousands of clones, 84% of them singletons. V shed 3 bases and J 4 bases; nucleotides not matched to a gene: 7. CDR1 and CDR2 from the germline V gene are SGHRS and YFSETQ. The CDR3 loop spans 16 amino acids. Specified time point: pretreatment peripheral blood. Samples spanned pretreatment and treatment, with 1 to 8 time points per patient. This chain connects TRBV5-1 to TRBJ2-3; 11 positions match TRBD2. The origin of this receptor is a man in his fifties with urothelial cancer. This specimen was PBMCs, taken around atezolizumab (anti-PD-L1) treatment. The CDR3 spells CASSSLLAGEADTQYF. CDR3 coding DNA: TGCGCCAGCAGCTCTTTACTAGCGGGAGAGGCAGATACGCAGTATTTT.